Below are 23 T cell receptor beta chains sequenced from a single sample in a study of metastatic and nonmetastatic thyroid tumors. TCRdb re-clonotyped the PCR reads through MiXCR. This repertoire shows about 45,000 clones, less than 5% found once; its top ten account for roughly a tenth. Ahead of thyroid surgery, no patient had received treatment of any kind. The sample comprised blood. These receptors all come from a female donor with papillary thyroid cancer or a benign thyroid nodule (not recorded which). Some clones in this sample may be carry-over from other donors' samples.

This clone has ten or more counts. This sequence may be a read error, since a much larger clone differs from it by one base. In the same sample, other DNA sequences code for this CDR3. CDR3 protein: CASSERQGPDTQYF. The DNA for the CDR3 is TGTGCCAGCAGCGAACGCCAGGGTCCAGATACGCAGTATTTT. The chain employs TRBV9 and TRBJ2-3; the D gene is possibly TRBD1 (5 bases). Deletions cut 3 bases from V and 4 bases from J, with 12 bases between. The CDR3 extends over 14 amino acids. CDR1 and CDR2 from the germline V gene are SGDLS and YYNGEE.

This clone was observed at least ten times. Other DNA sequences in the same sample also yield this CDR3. CDR3 DNA sequence: TGTGCCAGTAGTATCTCCCGGGACAGAATCTACGAGCAGTACTTC. It codes for CASSISRDRIYEQYF. The chain uses TRBV19 and TRBJ2-7; 7 bases are a match to TRBD1. The germline V gene encodes CDR1 LNHDA and CDR2 SQIVND (reference sequence). The CDR3 length is 15 residues. V shed 3 bases and J 3 bases; nucleotides not matched to a gene: 8.

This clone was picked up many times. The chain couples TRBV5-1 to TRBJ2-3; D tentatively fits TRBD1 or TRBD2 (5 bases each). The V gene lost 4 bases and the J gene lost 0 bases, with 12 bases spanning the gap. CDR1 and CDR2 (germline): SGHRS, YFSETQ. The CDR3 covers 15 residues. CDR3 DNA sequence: TGCGCCAGCAGCGCCCCGGGGCAAAGCACAGATACGCAGTATTTT. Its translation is CASSAPGQSTDTQYF.

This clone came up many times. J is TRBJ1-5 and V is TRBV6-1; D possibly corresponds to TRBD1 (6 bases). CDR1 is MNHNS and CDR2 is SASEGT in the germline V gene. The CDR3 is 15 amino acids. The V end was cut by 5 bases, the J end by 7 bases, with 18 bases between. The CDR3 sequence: CASSYGTNLKQPQHF. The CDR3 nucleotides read TGTGCCAGCAGTTACGGGACAAACCTCAAGCAGCCCCAGCATTTT.

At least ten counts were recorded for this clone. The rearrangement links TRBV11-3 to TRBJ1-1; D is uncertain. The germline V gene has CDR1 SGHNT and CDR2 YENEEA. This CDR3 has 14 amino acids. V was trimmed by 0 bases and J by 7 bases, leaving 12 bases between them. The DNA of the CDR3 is TGTGCCAGCAGCTTAGATCTGACGGGGATTGAAGCTTTCTTT. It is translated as CASSLDLTGIEAFF. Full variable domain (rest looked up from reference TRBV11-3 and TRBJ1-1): EAGVVQSPRYKIIEKKQPVAFWCNPISGHNTLYWYLQNLGQGPELLIRYENEEAVDDSQLPKDRFSAERLKGVDSTLKIQPAELGDSAVYLCASSLDLTGIEAFFGQGTRLTVV.

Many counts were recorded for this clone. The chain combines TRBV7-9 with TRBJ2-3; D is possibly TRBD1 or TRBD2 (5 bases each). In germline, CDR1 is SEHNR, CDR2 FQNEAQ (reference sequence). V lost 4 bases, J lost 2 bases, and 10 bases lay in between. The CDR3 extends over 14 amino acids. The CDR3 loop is CASSSGQPTDTQYF. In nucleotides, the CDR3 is TGTGCCAGCAGCTCGGGGCAGCCCACAGATACGCAGTATTTT.

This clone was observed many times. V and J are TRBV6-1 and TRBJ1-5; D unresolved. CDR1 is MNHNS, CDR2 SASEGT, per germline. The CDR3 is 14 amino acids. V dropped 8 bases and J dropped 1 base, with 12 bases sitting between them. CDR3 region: CASRTTVSNQPQHF. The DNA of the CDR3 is TGTGCCAGCCGTACGACGGTCAGCAATCAGCCCCAGCATTTT.

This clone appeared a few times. DNA for the CDR3: TGTGCCAGCGGGGGTGCTCATGGGGACGAGCAGTACTTC. Translating gives CASGGAHGDEQYF. V and J are TRBV24-1 and TRBJ2-7, with 7 bases aligning to TRBD2. Germline trimming cut 11 bases from V and 5 bases from J; bases unmatched to any gene: 11. In germline, CDR1 is KGHDR, CDR2 SFDVKD. This CDR3 has 13 residues.

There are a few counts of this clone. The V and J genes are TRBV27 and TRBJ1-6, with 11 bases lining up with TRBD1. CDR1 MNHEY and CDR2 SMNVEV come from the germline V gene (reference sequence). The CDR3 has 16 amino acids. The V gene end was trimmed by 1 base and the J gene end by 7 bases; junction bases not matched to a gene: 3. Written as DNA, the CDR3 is TGTGCCAGCAGTTTATTTGGACAGGGGGCGAATTCACCCCTCCACTTT. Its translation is CASSLFGQGANSPLHF.

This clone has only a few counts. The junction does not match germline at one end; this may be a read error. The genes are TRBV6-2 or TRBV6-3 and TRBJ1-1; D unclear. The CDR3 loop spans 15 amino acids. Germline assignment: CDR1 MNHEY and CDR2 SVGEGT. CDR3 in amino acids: CASSYSTGSDTEAFF. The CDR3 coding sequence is TGTGCTAGCAGTTATTCGACGGGGTCTGACACTGAAGCTTTCTTT.

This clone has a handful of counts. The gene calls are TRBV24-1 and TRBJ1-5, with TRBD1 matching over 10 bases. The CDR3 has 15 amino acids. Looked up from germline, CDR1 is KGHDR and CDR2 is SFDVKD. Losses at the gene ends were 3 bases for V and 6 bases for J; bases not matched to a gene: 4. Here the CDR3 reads CATSDTTGGGQPQHF. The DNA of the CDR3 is TGTGCCACCAGTGATACGACAGGGGGCGGTCAGCCCCAGCATTTT.

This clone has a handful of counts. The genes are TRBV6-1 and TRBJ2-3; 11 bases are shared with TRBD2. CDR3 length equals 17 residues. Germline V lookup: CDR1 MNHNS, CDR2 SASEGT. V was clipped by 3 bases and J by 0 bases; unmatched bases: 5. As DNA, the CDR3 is TGTGCCAGCAGTGAGCTAGCGGGAGGTGGGAGCACAGATACGCAGTATTTT. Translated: CASSELAGGGSTDTQYF.

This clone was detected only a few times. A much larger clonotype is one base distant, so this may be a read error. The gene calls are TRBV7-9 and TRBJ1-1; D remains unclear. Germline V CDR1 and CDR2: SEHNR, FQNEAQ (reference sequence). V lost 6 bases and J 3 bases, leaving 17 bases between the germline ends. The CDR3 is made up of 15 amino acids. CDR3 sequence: CASRPRLGSYTEAFF. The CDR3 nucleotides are TGTGCCAGCAGACCTCGGTTGGGGTCGTACACTGAAGCTTTCTTT.

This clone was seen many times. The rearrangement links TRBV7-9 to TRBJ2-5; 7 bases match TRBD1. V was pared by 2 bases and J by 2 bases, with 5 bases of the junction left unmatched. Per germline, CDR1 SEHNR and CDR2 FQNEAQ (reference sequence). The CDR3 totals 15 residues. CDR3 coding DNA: TGTGCCAGCAGCTTATGGGGACAGTCTCAAGAGACCCAGTACTTC. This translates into CASSLWGQSQETQYF.

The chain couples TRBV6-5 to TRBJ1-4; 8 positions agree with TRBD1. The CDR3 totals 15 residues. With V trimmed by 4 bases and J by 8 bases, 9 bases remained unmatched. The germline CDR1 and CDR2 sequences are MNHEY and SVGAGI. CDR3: CASSWSPGGREKLFF. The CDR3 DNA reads TGTGCCAGCAGTTGGAGCCCAGGGGGCCGGGAAAAACTGTTTTTT.

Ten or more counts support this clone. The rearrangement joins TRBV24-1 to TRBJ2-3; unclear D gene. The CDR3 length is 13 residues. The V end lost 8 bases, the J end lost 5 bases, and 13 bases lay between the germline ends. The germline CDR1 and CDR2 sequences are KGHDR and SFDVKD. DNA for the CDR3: TGTGCCACCACCCCATCGGTCGGAGATACGCAGTATTTT. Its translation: CATTPSVGDTQYF.

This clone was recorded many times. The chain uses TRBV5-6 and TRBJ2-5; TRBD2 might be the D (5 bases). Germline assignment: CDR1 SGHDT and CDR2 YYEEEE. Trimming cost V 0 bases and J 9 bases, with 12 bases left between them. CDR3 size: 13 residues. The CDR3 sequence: CASSLASAEAQYF. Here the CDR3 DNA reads TGTGCCAGCAGCTTGGCCTCAGCGGAGGCCCAGTACTTC.

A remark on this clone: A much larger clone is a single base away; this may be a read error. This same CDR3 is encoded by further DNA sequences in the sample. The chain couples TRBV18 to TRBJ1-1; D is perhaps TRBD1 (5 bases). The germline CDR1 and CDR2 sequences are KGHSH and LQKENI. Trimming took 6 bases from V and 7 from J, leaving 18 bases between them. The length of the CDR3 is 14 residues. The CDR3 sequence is CASSSGTPVREAFF. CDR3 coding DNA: TGTGCCAGCTCCTCAGGGACCCCCGTGCGTGAAGCTTTCTTT.

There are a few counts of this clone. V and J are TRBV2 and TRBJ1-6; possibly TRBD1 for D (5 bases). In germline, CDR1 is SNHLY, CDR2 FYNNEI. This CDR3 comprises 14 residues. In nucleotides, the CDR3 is TGTGCAAGCCGACAGAGCTCCTATAATTCACCCCTCCACTTT. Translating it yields CASRQSSYNSPLHF.

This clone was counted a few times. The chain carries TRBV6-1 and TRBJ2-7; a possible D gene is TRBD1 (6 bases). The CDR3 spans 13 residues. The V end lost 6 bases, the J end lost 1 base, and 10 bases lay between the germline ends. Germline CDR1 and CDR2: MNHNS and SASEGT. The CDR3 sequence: CASRQGQSYEQYF. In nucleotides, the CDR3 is TGTGCCAGCAGACAGGGTCAGTCCTACGAGCAGTACTTC.

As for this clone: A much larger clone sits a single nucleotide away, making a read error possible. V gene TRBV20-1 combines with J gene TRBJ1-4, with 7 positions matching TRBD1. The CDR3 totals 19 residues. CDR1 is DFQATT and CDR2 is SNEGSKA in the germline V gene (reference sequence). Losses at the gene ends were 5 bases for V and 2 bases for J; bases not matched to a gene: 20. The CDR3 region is CSAGRRQGIMGPTNEKLFF. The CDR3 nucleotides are TGCAGTGCTGGACGTCGACAGGGAATCATGGGACCGACTAATGAAAAACTGTTTTTT.

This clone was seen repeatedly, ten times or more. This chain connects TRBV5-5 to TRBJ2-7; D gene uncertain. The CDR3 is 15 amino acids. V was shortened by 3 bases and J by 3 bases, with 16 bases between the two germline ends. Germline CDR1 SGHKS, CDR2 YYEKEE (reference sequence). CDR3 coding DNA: TGTGCCAGCAGCTCCTCACTCCCAAAAAACTACGAGCAGTACTTC. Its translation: CASSSSLPKNYEQYF.

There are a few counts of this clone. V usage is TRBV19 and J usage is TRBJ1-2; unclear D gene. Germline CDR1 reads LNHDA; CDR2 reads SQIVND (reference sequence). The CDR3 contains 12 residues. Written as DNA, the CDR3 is TGTGCAACCATGGAAAGGGCCTATGGCTACACCTTC. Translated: CATMERAYGYTF.